This TCR beta chain was sequenced for a study of response to subunit inactivated influenza vaccine. Study conclusions and caveats: After each seasonal influenza vaccination, few new T cells are recruited, the authors suggested.

This clonotype was picked up a small number of times. Its antigen is unidentified. This CDR3 spans 13 amino acids. V was pared by 3 bases and J by 10 bases, with 8 bases of the junction left unmatched. Germline CDR1 reads GTSNPN; CDR2 reads SVGIG (reference sequence). TCRdb redid the calling of the RT-PCR reads with MiXCR, one entry per CDR3 protein. The table includes hundreds of thousands of distinct CDR3 sequences, approximately 15% detected once. The TCR comes from a man aged 50 to 59 who received an inactivated influenza vaccine. Sequences were derived from PBMCs from blood, sampled 14 to 15 days before vaccination. This sequence joins TRBV30 and TRBJ1-4, with 7 bases matching TRBD1. The DNA of the CDR3 is TGTGCCTGGAGGATGACAGGGCAGGGAAAACTGTTTTTT. Its translation: CAWRMTGQGKLFF.